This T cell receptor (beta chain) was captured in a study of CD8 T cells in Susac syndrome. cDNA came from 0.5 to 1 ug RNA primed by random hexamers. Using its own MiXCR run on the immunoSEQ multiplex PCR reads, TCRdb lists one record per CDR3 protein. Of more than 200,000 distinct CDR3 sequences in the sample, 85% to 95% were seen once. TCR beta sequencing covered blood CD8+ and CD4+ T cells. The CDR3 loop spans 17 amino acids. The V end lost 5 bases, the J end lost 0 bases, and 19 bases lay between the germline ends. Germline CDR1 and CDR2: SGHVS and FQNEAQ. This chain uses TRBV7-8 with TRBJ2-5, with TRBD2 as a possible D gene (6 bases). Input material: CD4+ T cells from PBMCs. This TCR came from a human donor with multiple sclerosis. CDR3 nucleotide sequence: TGTGCCAGCAGCGCTACGGCCCGGGCGGGGTACCAAGAGACCCAGTACTTC. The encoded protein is CASSATARAGYQETQYF.